These T cell receptor beta chains were read from a single sample in a study of shared clonotypes between healthy human individuals. Assay: immunoSEQ multiplex PCR; the TCRdb copy retains only in-frame clones and omits some. This sample has hundreds of thousands of clones, with around 72% found just once. Sequences were obtained from memory CD4+ T cells sorted from blood. These receptors originate from a woman in her 30s in good health. The CDR3 runs from the conserved cysteine through the conserved F or W. D genes are given only for firm matches. Only part of the rows carry a size: once, few, many, or a class if the clone is expanded.

clone_size: .; v_call: TRBV5-4; d_call: TRBD2; j_call: TRBJ2-7; cdr3_aa: CASSTRTSGIYEQYF; cdr3_nt: TGTGCCAGCAGCACGAGGACTAGCGGGATCTACGAGCAGTACTTC
clone_size: .; v_call: TRBV5-8; d_call: .; j_call: TRBJ2-7; cdr3_aa: CASSLVKTRWDYEQYF; cdr3_nt: TGTGCCAGCAGCTTGGTAAAGACACGGTGGGATTACGAGCAGTACTTC
clone_size: .; v_call: TRBV27; d_call: .; j_call: TRBJ2-3; cdr3_aa: CASSLSSGRGTQYF; cdr3_nt: TGTGCCAGCAGTTTATCATCGGGCCGCGGTACGCAGTATTTT
clone_size: .; v_call: TRBV28; d_call: TRBD1; j_call: TRBJ1-2; cdr3_aa: CASYDRGRGNYGYTF; cdr3_nt: TGTGCCAGCTACGACAGGGGGCGCGGGAACTATGGCTACACCTTC
clone_size: .; v_call: TRBV11-2; d_call: TRBD2; j_call: TRBJ2-5; cdr3_aa: CASSYRLAGGQETQYF; cdr3_nt: TGTGCCAGCAGCTATAGACTAGCGGGAGGGCAAGAGACCCAGTACTTC
clone_size: .; v_call: TRBV5-1; d_call: .; j_call: TRBJ1-4; cdr3_aa: CASSEADGATNEKLFF; cdr3_nt: TGCGCCAGCAGTGAAGCCGACGGAGCAACTAATGAAAAACTGTTTTTT
clone_size: .; v_call: TRBV7-9; d_call: .; j_call: TRBJ1-3; cdr3_aa: CASSPRAVGNTIYF; cdr3_nt: TGTGCCAGCAGCCCACGGGCAGTTGGAAACACCATATATTTT
clone_size: few; v_call: TRBV2; d_call: .; j_call: TRBJ1-4; cdr3_aa: CASSVIPGINEKLFF; cdr3_nt: TGTGCCAGCAGTGTTATCCCCGGGATTAATGAAAAACTGTTTTTT
clone_size: few; v_call: TRBV2; d_call: TRBD1; j_call: TRBJ2-3; cdr3_aa: CASRLQGLGTDTQYF; cdr3_nt: TGTGCCAGCAGGCTACAGGGGTTGGGCACAGATACGCAGTATTTT
clone_size: .; v_call: TRBV6-1; d_call: .; j_call: TRBJ1-4; cdr3_aa: CASSVAGSYHEKLFF; cdr3_nt: TGTGCCAGCAGTGTGGCCGGGAGCTACCATGAAAAACTGTTTTTT
clone_size: .; v_call: TRBV7-9; d_call: TRBD2; j_call: TRBJ2-5; cdr3_aa: CASSLGGLAGWETQYF; cdr3_nt: TGTGCCAGCAGCTTAGGCGGGCTAGCGGGATGGGAGACCCAGTACTTC
clone_size: few; v_call: TRBV7-7; d_call: TRBD2; j_call: TRBJ2-3; cdr3_aa: CASGEPKLLADSTDTQYF; cdr3_nt: TGTGCCAGCGGCGAACCAAAGCTACTAGCGGATAGCACAGATACGCAGTATTTT
clone_size: .; v_call: TRBV7-9; d_call: .; j_call: TRBJ1-3; cdr3_aa: CASSLILSSGNTIYF; cdr3_nt: TGTGCCAGCAGCTTAATTCTCTCCTCGGGAAACACCATATATTTT
clone_size: .; v_call: TRBV28; d_call: .; j_call: TRBJ2-7; cdr3_aa: CASSLAVPSYEQYF; cdr3_nt: TGTGCCAGCAGTTTAGCGGTGCCCTCCTACGAGCAGTACTTC
clone_size: .; v_call: TRBV29-1; d_call: .; j_call: TRBJ1-6; cdr3_aa: CSLHGRRSPLHF; cdr3_nt: TGCAGCCTTCATGGCCGCCGTTCACCCCTCCACTTT
clone_size: .; v_call: TRBV18; d_call: TRBD1; j_call: TRBJ1-4; cdr3_aa: CASMGQLNEKLFF; cdr3_nt: TGTGCCAGCATGGGACAGCTTAATGAAAAACTGTTTTTT
clone_size: once; v_call: TRBV10-3; d_call: .; j_call: TRBJ1-2; cdr3_aa: CAINTREGYYGYTF; cdr3_nt: TGTGCCATCAATACCAGGGAGGGTTACTATGGCTACACCTTC
clone_size: .; v_call: TRBV28; d_call: .; j_call: TRBJ2-7; cdr3_aa: CASRGLAVPSSYEQYF; cdr3_nt: TGTGCCAGCAGGGGGTTAGCGGTGCCTTCCTCTTACGAGCAGTACTTC
clone_size: .; v_call: TRBV6-6; d_call: TRBD1; j_call: TRBJ2-7; cdr3_aa: CASSYGRTGDYEQYF; cdr3_nt: TGTGCCAGCAGTTACGGGCGGACAGGGGACTACGAGCAGTACTTC
clone_size: .; v_call: TRBV25-1; d_call: .; j_call: TRBJ2-1; cdr3_aa: CASSEDYHVSYNEQFF; cdr3_nt: TGTGCCAGCAGTGAGGACTACCACGTCTCCTACAATGAGCAGTTCTTC
clone_size: .; v_call: TRBV25-1; d_call: TRBD2; j_call: TRBJ2-7; cdr3_aa: CATLTAGMGEQYF; cdr3_nt: TGTGCCACATTGACAGCGGGGATGGGCGAGCAGTACTTC
clone_size: .; v_call: TRBV10-3; d_call: .; j_call: TRBJ2-7; cdr3_aa: CAISESQGRIHEQYF; cdr3_nt: TGTGCCATCAGTGAGTCTCAGGGCAGGATCCACGAGCAGTACTTC
clone_size: .; v_call: TRBV11-3; d_call: .; j_call: TRBJ2-2; cdr3_aa: CASSSRTGGELFF; cdr3_nt: TGTGCCAGCAGCTCCAGGACGGGCGGGGAGCTGTTTTTT
clone_size: .; v_call: TRBV18; d_call: .; j_call: TRBJ2-7; cdr3_aa: CASSQTRTYSYEQYF; cdr3_nt: TGTGCCAGCTCACAGACGAGAACTTACTCCTACGAGCAGTACTTC
clone_size: .; v_call: TRBV6-1; d_call: TRBD1; j_call: TRBJ2-7; cdr3_aa: CASSLRQGADYEQYF; cdr3_nt: TGTGCCAGCAGTTTGCGACAGGGGGCTGATTACGAGCAGTACTTC
clone_size: .; v_call: TRBV11-2; d_call: TRBD2; j_call: TRBJ2-5; cdr3_aa: CASSLQRDVETQYF; cdr3_nt: TGTGCCAGCAGCTTACAGCGGGATGTGGAGACCCAGTACTTC
clone_size: .; v_call: TRBV15; d_call: .; j_call: TRBJ1-3; cdr3_aa: CATSAQVSGNTIYF; cdr3_nt: TGTGCCACCAGCGCACAGGTCTCTGGAAACACCATATATTTT
clone_size: .; v_call: TRBV4-1; d_call: TRBD2; j_call: TRBJ2-2; cdr3_aa: CASSSRTRNTGELFF; cdr3_nt: TGCGCCAGCAGCTCCCGGACTAGAAACACCGGGGAGCTGTTTTTT
clone_size: .; v_call: TRBV7-9; d_call: TRBD2; j_call: TRBJ2-7; cdr3_aa: CASSTTSGSSYEQYF; cdr3_nt: TGTGCCAGCAGCACCACTAGCGGGAGCTCCTACGAGCAGTACTTC
clone_size: .; v_call: TRBV6-5; d_call: TRBD1; j_call: TRBJ2-7; cdr3_aa: CASSTRDRGGEQYF; cdr3_nt: TGTGCCAGCAGTACCCGGGACAGGGGCGGCGAGCAGTACTTC
clone_size: .; v_call: TRBV5-4; d_call: .; j_call: TRBJ2-5; cdr3_aa: CASSPVGRGETQYF; cdr3_nt: TGTGCCAGCAGCCCGGTTGGCAGAGGAGAGACCCAGTACTTC
clone_size: .; v_call: TRBV7-8; d_call: .; j_call: TRBJ2-3; cdr3_aa: CASSLVGVRGDTQYF; cdr3_nt: TGTGCCAGCAGCTTAGTAGGGGTGCGGGGAGATACGCAGTATTTT
clone_size: .; v_call: TRBV7-8; d_call: .; j_call: TRBJ2-7; cdr3_aa: CASSSGRRTYEQYF; cdr3_nt: TGTGCCAGCAGCTCGGGACGCCGGACCTACGAGCAGTACTTC
clone_size: .; v_call: TRBV2; d_call: TRBD2; j_call: TRBJ2-3; cdr3_aa: CASSGLSSGGTDTQYF; cdr3_nt: TGTGCCAGCAGTGGGCTATCTAGCGGCGGCACAGATACGCAGTATTTT
clone_size: .; v_call: TRBV28; d_call: .; j_call: TRBJ1-2; cdr3_aa: CASSLGNNYGYTF; cdr3_nt: TGTGCCAGCAGTTTAGGGAATAACTATGGCTACACCTTC
clone_size: .; v_call: TRBV5-6; d_call: .; j_call: TRBJ2-1; cdr3_aa: CASSLATATRREQFF; cdr3_nt: TGTGCCAGCAGCTTGGCGACAGCTACCAGAAGGGAGCAGTTCTTC
clone_size: .; v_call: TRBV13; d_call: .; j_call: TRBJ2-7; cdr3_aa: CASSLVRGSYEQYF; cdr3_nt: TGTGCCAGCAGCTTAGTTCGGGGTTCCTACGAGCAGTACTTC
clone_size: .; v_call: TRBV29-1; d_call: .; j_call: TRBJ1-4; cdr3_aa: CSGQGSNEKLFF; cdr3_nt: TGCAGCGGTCAGGGCTCTAATGAAAAACTGTTTTTT
clone_size: .; v_call: TRBV7-7; d_call: .; j_call: TRBJ2-2; cdr3_aa: CASSLVASGELFF; cdr3_nt: TGTGCCAGCAGCTTAGTCGCGTCCGGGGAGCTGTTTTTT
clone_size: .; v_call: TRBV28; d_call: .; j_call: TRBJ1-2; cdr3_aa: CASSAPGAANYGYTF; cdr3_nt: TGTGCCAGCAGTGCTCCTGGGGCAGCTAACTATGGCTACACCTTC
clone_size: once; v_call: TRBV27; d_call: .; j_call: TRBJ2-1; cdr3_aa: CASSFLGDPIHEQFF; cdr3_nt: TGTGCCAGCAGTTTCCTAGGGGACCCCATTCATGAGCAGTTCTTC
clone_size: .; v_call: TRBV19; d_call: TRBD2; j_call: TRBJ2-1; cdr3_aa: CASSTSTSGSRNEQFF; cdr3_nt: TGTGCCAGTAGTACCAGCACTAGCGGGTCTCGCAATGAGCAGTTCTTC
clone_size: few; v_call: TRBV30; d_call: .; j_call: TRBJ1-3; cdr3_aa: CAWSWVGGNTIYF; cdr3_nt: TGTGCCTGGAGTTGGGTGGGTGGAAACACCATATATTTT
clone_size: .; v_call: TRBV29-1; d_call: .; j_call: TRBJ2-1; cdr3_aa: CSVGQTGDEQFF; cdr3_nt: TGCAGCGTTGGCCAGACTGGGGATGAGCAGTTCTTC
clone_size: .; v_call: TRBV2; d_call: TRBD1; j_call: TRBJ2-2; cdr3_aa: CASSGLQGAGELFF; cdr3_nt: TGTGCCAGCAGTGGTTTGCAGGGGGCCGGGGAGCTGTTTTTT
clone_size: .; v_call: TRBV10-3; d_call: .; j_call: TRBJ1-3; cdr3_aa: CAITGQLSGNTIYF; cdr3_nt: TGTGCCATCACAGGACAGCTCTCTGGAAACACCATATATTTT
clone_size: .; v_call: TRBV6-6; d_call: .; j_call: TRBJ2-5; cdr3_aa: CASSKWGVETQYF; cdr3_nt: TGTGCCAGCAGTAAATGGGGGGTGGAGACCCAGTACTTC
clone_size: .; v_call: TRBV6-6; d_call: .; j_call: TRBJ2-2; cdr3_aa: CASSYSSWNTGELFF; cdr3_nt: TGTGCCAGCAGTTACTCGAGTTGGAACACCGGGGAGCTGTTTTTT
clone_size: few; v_call: TRBV28; d_call: TRBD1; j_call: TRBJ1-5; cdr3_aa: CASSFLAGGNNQPQHF; cdr3_nt: TGTGCCAGCAGTTTTCTCGCAGGGGGCAACAATCAGCCCCAGCATTTT
clone_size: .; v_call: TRBV19; d_call: .; j_call: TRBJ1-5; cdr3_aa: CASSILTLGNQPQHF; cdr3_nt: TGTGCCAGTAGTATACTCACCCTTGGGAATCAGCCCCAGCATTTT
clone_size: .; v_call: TRBV7-2; d_call: .; j_call: TRBJ2-7; cdr3_aa: CASSLGALLSYEQYF; cdr3_nt: TGTGCCAGCAGCCTCGGCGCACTACTCTCCTACGAGCAGTACTTC
clone_size: .; v_call: TRBV28; d_call: .; j_call: TRBJ2-2; cdr3_aa: CAAQGPRTGELFF; cdr3_nt: TGTGCCGCACAGGGTCCTCGCACCGGGGAGCTGTTTTTT
clone_size: many; v_call: TRBV27; d_call: .; j_call: TRBJ2-7; cdr3_aa: CASYSSSYEQYF; cdr3_nt: TGTGCCAGCTACTCCAGCTCCTACGAGCAGTACTTC